This TCR beta chain stems from a study of T cells in localized non-small cell lung cancer. Study-wide points: With higher T cell density in blood came longer overall survival. The appearance of a median approximately 55 of the top 100 tumor clones was seen in adjacent lung. Investigators sequenced only a single tumor region, leaving heterogeneity possible. Uninvolved nearby lung showed the greatest T cell clonality, exceeding that found in tumor.

This clone is hyperexpanded by share. Its antigen is still unknown. Generated by immunoSEQ multiplex PCR, the TCRdb table keeps only in-frame clones and is missing some. Of roughly 39,000 clones listed, around 79% are singletons. The source material was PBMCs, sampled before any cancer treatment. This TCR came from a woman aged 35 to 70 with stage II squamous cell lung carcinoma.

CDR3 nucleotide sequence: TGTGCCAGTAGTATCCCGGGCTTGAACACTGAAGCTTTCTTT. Amino acids: CASSIPGLNTEAFF. V gene TRBV19 combines with J gene TRBJ1-1; no clear D gene. This CDR3 has 14 residues. Looked up from germline, CDR1 is LNHDA and CDR2 is SQIVND (reference sequence). V lost 3 bases and J 0 bases, leaving 8 bases between the germline ends.